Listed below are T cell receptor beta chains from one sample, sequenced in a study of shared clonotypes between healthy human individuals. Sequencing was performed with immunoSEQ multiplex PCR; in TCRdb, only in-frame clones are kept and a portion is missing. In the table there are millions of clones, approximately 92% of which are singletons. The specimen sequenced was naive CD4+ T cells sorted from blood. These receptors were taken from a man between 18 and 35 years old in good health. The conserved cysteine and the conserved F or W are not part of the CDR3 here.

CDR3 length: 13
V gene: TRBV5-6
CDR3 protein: ASSSTRGWVYEQY

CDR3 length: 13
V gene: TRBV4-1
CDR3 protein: ASSQRWPPTDTQY

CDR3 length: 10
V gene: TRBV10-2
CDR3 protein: ASPSSPRGYT

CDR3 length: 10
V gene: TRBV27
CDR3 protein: ASSPSTDTQY

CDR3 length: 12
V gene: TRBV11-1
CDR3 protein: ASSFSRQGAGYT

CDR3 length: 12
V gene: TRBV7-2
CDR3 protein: ASSADRVNTEAF

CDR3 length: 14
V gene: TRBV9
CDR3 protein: ASSPGLAKAYNEQF

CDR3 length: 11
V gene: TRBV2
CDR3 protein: ASRGTSTDTQY

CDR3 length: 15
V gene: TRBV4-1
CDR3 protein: ASSPSGGGKGIETQY

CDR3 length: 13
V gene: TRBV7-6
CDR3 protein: ASSLVDRGRETQY

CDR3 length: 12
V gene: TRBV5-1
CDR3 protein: ASSSRESGNTIY

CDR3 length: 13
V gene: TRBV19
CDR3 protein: ASSPDREAGNTIY

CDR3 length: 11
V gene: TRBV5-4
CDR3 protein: ASSLGALETQY

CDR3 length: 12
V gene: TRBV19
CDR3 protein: ASSRQGGTDTQY

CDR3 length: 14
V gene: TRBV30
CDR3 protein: AWSVRDRGRGYGYT

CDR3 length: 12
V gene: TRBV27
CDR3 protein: ASSLSGGGETQY

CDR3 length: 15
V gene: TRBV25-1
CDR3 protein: ASSARTASSGANVLT

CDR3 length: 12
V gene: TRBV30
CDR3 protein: AWSGLGDSGTQY

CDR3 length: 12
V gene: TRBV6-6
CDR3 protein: ASSQSGTSYEQY

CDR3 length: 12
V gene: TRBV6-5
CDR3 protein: ASRAEQGAYEQY

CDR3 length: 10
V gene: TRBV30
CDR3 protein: AWSAGTDTQY

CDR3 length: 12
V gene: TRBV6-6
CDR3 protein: ASSQPTTRDEQY